The 30 T cell receptor beta chains in this list originate from one sample, sequenced in a study of OX40 agonist ivuxolimab in advanced cancers. Using immunoSEQ multiplex PCR, the repertoire was profiled, and TCRdb retains in-frame clones only, with some absent. The table records 65,000 to 80,000 clones, approximately 89% of them present only once. This sample comprised CD4+ or CD8+ T cells sorted from blood, obtained in a trial of the OX40 agonist ivuxolimab. The receptors were gathered from an adult with an advanced solid tumor such as melanoma, head and neck, liver or kidney cancer.

The chain joins TRBV7-9 to TRBJ1-1; D might be TRBD1 (6 bases). Germline V gene sequence: CDR1 SEHNR, CDR2 FQNEAQ (reference sequence). This CDR3 is 15 amino acids long. The V gene lost 4 bases and the J gene lost 3 bases, with 15 bases spanning the gap. DNA for the CDR3: TGTGCCAGCAGCTCCGCAGGGGCTGGAGACACTGAAGCTTTCTTT. This translates into CASSSAGAGDTEAFF.

The V and J genes are TRBV7-9 and TRBJ2-1; TRBD1 aligns across 7 bases. V trimming: 5 bases; J trimming: 5 bases; junction bases outside the gene matches: 9. Germline V CDR1 and CDR2: SEHNR, FQNEAQ (reference sequence). This CDR3 contains 15 residues. The CDR3 DNA follows: TGTGCCAGCAGCCACGACAGGGCCGTAAACAATGAGCAGTTCTTC. Protein product: CASSHDRAVNNEQFF.

This chain uses TRBV13 with TRBJ2-1; D is perhaps TRBD1 or TRBD2 (6 bases each). Germline assignment: CDR1 PRHDT and CDR2 FYEKMQ (reference sequence). V lost 5 bases to trimming and J lost 14 bases, with 25 bases between them. This CDR3 comprises 15 residues. This CDR3 is CASSRGRDYSKGEFF. The DNA for the CDR3 is TGTGCCAGCAGCCGGGGGCGAGACTACTCCAAGGGGGAGTTCTTC.

The chain employs TRBV7-2 and TRBJ2-4; 11 bases are a match to TRBD2. The junction had 9 bases not matched to a gene; V was cut back by 6 bases and J by 14 bases. The CDR3 loop spans 13 amino acids. The V gene's germline CDR1 is SGHTA and CDR2 FQGNSA. The CDR3 region has the DNA TGTGCCAGCAGTCCCCTAGCGGGAGGTCGGAAGTACTTC. Amino acid sequence: CASSPLAGGRKYF.

This clone was seen a single time. The V and J genes are TRBV5-1 and TRBJ2-3, with 8 bases aligning to TRBD2. Trimming took 0 bases from V and 0 from J; bases not matched to a gene: 9. The CDR3 is 18 residues long. Per the germline V gene, CDR1 is SGHRS and CDR2 is YFSETQ. CDR3 amino acids: CASSLVVSGASSTDTQYF. The DNA of the CDR3 is TGCGCCAGCAGCTTGGTTGTTAGCGGGGCCTCTAGCACAGATACGCAGTATTTT.

The rearrangement uses TRBV6-1 and TRBJ2-5; 7 nucleotides match TRBD1. Germline V gene data show CDR1 as MNHNS and CDR2 as SASEGT. The CDR3 consists of 12 residues. V dropped 5 bases and J dropped 11; count of bases not matched to a gene: 8. This chain's CDR3 is CASSRGQAVQYF. In DNA form, the CDR3 reads TGTGCCAGCAGTAGAGGACAGGCCGTGCAGTACTTC.

This chain links TRBV5-6 with TRBJ1-2, with 10 nucleotides matching TRBD1. CDR3 length: 14 amino acids. Trimming at V came to 5 bases and at J to 2 bases, leaving 3 bases not matched to a gene. Germline assignment: CDR1 SGHDT and CDR2 YYEEEE. In nucleotides, the CDR3 is TGTGCCAGCAGGGGACAGGGGACAAACTATGGCTACACCTTC. It encodes CASRGQGTNYGYTF.

The chain couples TRBV7-2 to TRBJ2-1; 8 positions match TRBD2. Germline V gives CDR1 SGHTA, CDR2 FQGNSA. V was clipped by 6 bases and J by 8 bases; unmatched bases: 9. This CDR3 is 14 amino acids long. CDR3 sequence (DNA): TGTGCCAGCAGGGTGTACGGGGGGGCCTATGAGCAGTTCTTC. Translating it yields CASRVYGGAYEQFF.

The V call is TRBV6-1, the J call TRBJ2-2, with D tentatively TRBD1 or TRBD2 (6 bases each). Germline V lookup: CDR1 MNHNS, CDR2 SASEGT. The CDR3 covers 18 residues. V was clipped by 4 bases and J by 4 bases, with 22 bases between them. CDR3 loop: CASSVVWGAGLATGELFF. The CDR3 nucleotides are TGTGCCAGCAGTGTAGTTTGGGGGGCAGGGCTGGCCACCGGGGAGCTGTTTTTT.

V is TRBV29-1 and J is TRBJ1-2, with unresolved D. The CDR3 extends over 12 amino acids. The germline gives CDR1 SQVTM, CDR2 ANQGSEA. V shed 0 bases and J shed 8 bases, with 10 bases lying between them. In DNA form, the CDR3 reads TGCAGCGTTGAAGATCAGTCCGACGGCTACACCTTC. Its protein product is CSVEDQSDGYTF.

This chain's CDR3 is CASKSSSDTQYF. CDR3 in DNA: TGTGCCAGCAAATCATCGTCAGATACGCAGTATTTT. The gene calls are TRBV25-1 and TRBJ2-3, with D uncertain. CDR3 size: 12 residues. V was cut by 7 bases and J by 4 bases, with 9 bases left in between. Per germline, CDR1 MGHDK and CDR2 SYGVNS.

This rearrangement joins TRBV21-1 to TRBJ1-2. TRBV21-1 has pseudogene status. The length of the CDR3 is 16 residues. The CDR3 DNA sequence: TGTGCCAGCAGCAAAGTGGCCGGGTTGAGGGTCTATGGCTACACCTTC. Its protein product is CASSKVAGLRVYGYTF.

This clone appeared a single time. J is TRBJ2-7 and V is TRBV6-5; D is ambiguous. The CDR3 runs 13 residues. The V gene's germline CDR1 is MNHEY and CDR2 SVGAGI. The V end was cut by 6 bases, the J end by 6 bases, with 15 bases between. CDR3 sequence (DNA): TGTGCCAGCAGCCGAAACACAGCTTCCGAGCAGTACTTC. Residues: CASSRNTASEQYF.

The V and J genes are TRBV14 and TRBJ1-1; D remains unclear. This CDR3 region has 15 residues. Deletions cut 2 bases from V and 1 base from J, with 11 bases between. Germline CDR1 is SGHDN and CDR2 is FVKESK. CDR3 sequence (DNA): TGTGCCAGCAGCCAAAATTGGGGAGGGAACACTGAAGCTTTCTTT. Its translation is CASSQNWGGNTEAFF.

The rearrangement links TRBV7-2 to TRBJ1-2; D is ambiguous. Germline CDR1 and CDR2: SGHTA and FQGNSA. The CDR3 runs 15 residues. Between the trimmed V and J ends, which lost 4 bases and 4 bases, there was a span of 16 bases. The CDR3 region has the DNA TGTGCCAGCAGCTCAGAGACAAGGCCCCTCTATGGCTACACCTTC. Amino acid sequence: CASSSETRPLYGYTF.

J is TRBJ2-6 and V is TRBV9; D not resolved. Germline CDR1 and CDR2: SGDLS and YYNGEE. The CDR3 loop spans 14 amino acids. Trimming removed 0 bases from V and 1 base from J, with 2 bases in between. DNA of the CDR3: TGTGCCAGCAGCGTAGTTTCTGGGGCCAACGTCCTGACTTTC. It codes for CASSVVSGANVLTF.

This chain uses TRBV19 with TRBJ1-5, with no clear D. The CDR3 contains 13 residues. Trimming shortened V by 4 bases and J by 6 bases, and 10 bases separated the two germline ends. Looked up from germline, CDR1 is LNHDA and CDR2 is SQIVND (reference sequence). CDR3 region: CASSTIVGQPQHF. The DNA of the CDR3 is TGTGCCAGTAGTACGATTGTGGGTCAGCCCCAGCATTTT.

V is TRBV5-1 and J is TRBJ2-1, with 9 bases lining up with TRBD2. This CDR3 has 15 residues. CDR1 is SGHRS and CDR2 is YFSETQ in the germline V gene. V was pared by 0 bases and J by 4 bases, with 2 bases of the junction left unmatched. Written as DNA, the CDR3 is TGCGCCAGCAGCTTGGGAGCGGGAGGTTACAATGAGCAGTTCTTC. It is translated as CASSLGAGGYNEQFF. The full variable domain, completed using reference TRBV5-1 and TRBJ2-1, is KAGVTQTPRYLIKTRGQQVTLSCSPISGHRSVSWYQQTPGQGLQFLFEYFSETQRNKGNFPGRFSGRQFSNSRSEMNVSTLELGDSALYLCASSLGAGGYNEQFFGPGTRLTVL.

The gene calls are TRBV5-1 and TRBJ2-3; possible D gene TRBD2, 6 bases. The V gene's germline CDR1 is SGHRS and CDR2 YFSETQ. The CDR3 contains 14 residues. Trimming removed 0 bases at V and 2 bases at J, with 7 bases between. The CDR3 region has the DNA TGCGCCAGCAGCTTGGGCGGGGACACAGATACGCAGTATTTT. This translates into CASSLGGDTDTQYF.

V and J are TRBV6-1 and TRBJ2-7; 11 nucleotides line up with TRBD1. Germline CDR1 is MNHNS and CDR2 is SASEGT. This CDR3 has 16 amino acids. Trimming took 3 bases from V and 2 from J; bases not matched to a gene: 6. The CDR3 nucleotides are TGTGCCAGCAGTGAGCTGGGACAGGGGGTACCCTACGAGCAGTACTTC. It encodes CASSELGQGVPYEQYF.

The V gene is TRBV2, the J gene TRBJ2-7, with TRBD2 matching 11 bases. Trimming removed 6 bases from V and 3 bases from J; junction bases left unmatched: 7. The CDR3 totals 15 residues. Per germline, CDR1 SNHLY and CDR2 FYNNEI. CDR3 in amino acids: CASRVGLADIYEQYF. The CDR3 DNA reads TGTGCCAGCAGGGTGGGACTAGCGGACATCTACGAGCAGTACTTC.

The chain recombines TRBV19 with TRBJ2-3, with a tentative D call TRBD1 (5 bases). V was shortened by 0 bases and J by 9 bases, with 22 bases between the two germline ends. Germline V gene data show CDR1 as LNHDA and CDR2 as SQIVND (reference sequence). This CDR3 comprises 17 residues. The CDR3 here is CASSIDGSGITGETQYF. For the CDR3, the DNA is TGTGCCAGTAGTATAGATGGTAGTGGGATCACAGGTGAAACGCAGTATTTT.

The chain carries TRBV27 and TRBJ1-2, with 9 bases lining up with TRBD1. The CDR3 length is 14 residues. The junction had 7 bases not matched to a gene; V was cut back by 3 bases and J by 8 bases. Germline V gives CDR1 MNHEY, CDR2 SMNVEV (reference sequence). The CDR3 is CASSFWGQGTGYTF. CDR3 coding DNA: TGTGCCAGCAGTTTCTGGGGACAGGGAACGGGCTACACCTTC.

CDR3 residues: CASSIDSSLYEQYF. CDR3 nucleotides: TGTGCCAGCAGTATAGACAGTAGCCTCTACGAGCAGTACTTC. The V gene is TRBV28, the J gene TRBJ2-7; TRBD1 might be the D (5 bases). The CDR3 is made up of 14 amino acids. Trimming cost V 5 bases and J 3 bases, with 14 bases left between them. The germline gives CDR1 MDHEN, CDR2 SYDVKM.

The gene calls are TRBV4-2 and TRBJ2-5, with TRBD2 matching 10 bases. Germline CDR1 LGHNA, CDR2 YNFKEQ. The V and J ends lost 4 bases and 1 base, in that order; junction bases with no gene match: 9. This CDR3 comprises 17 residues. Here the CDR3 DNA reads TGTGCCAGCAGCCTGAATGGTCCTAGCGGGGGCCAAGAGACCCAGTACTTC. This translates into CASSLNGPSGGQETQYF.

This clone was observed a few times. The chain recombines TRBV19 with TRBJ2-6, with D unclear. The V gene lost 5 bases and the J gene lost 1 base, with 9 bases spanning the gap. CDR1 is LNHDA, CDR2 SQIVND, per germline (reference sequence). This CDR3 is 15 amino acids long. CDR3 DNA: TGTGCCAGTAGTCCCACCCCTTCTGGGGCCAACGTCCTGACTTTC. The encoded protein is CASSPTPSGANVLTF.

V and J are TRBV18 and TRBJ2-1, with D unclear. The V and J ends lost 3 bases and 2 bases respectively, with 5 bases between them. Germline lookup yields CDR1 KGHSH and CDR2 LQKENI. The CDR3 spans 13 residues. CDR3 bases: TGTGCCAGCTCACCGGAAGCCTACAATGAGCAGTTCTTC. This gives the protein CASSPEAYNEQFF.

This sequence joins TRBV27 and TRBJ2-7, with TRBD2 identical over 9 bases. The CDR3 has 14 amino acids. In germline, CDR1 is MNHEY, CDR2 SMNVEV (reference sequence). The junction had 8 bases not matched to a gene; V was cut back by 8 bases and J by 3 bases. CDR3 sequence reads: CASSRDSGSYEQYF. CDR3 sequence (DNA): TGTGCCAGCTCTCGTGATAGCGGGAGCTACGAGCAGTACTTC.

This clone has a single count. The CDR3 DNA is TGTGCCAGCAGTTTACGGGAAGGGTACACTGAAGCTTTCTTT. Translation: CASSLREGYTEAFF. The chain carries TRBV27 and TRBJ1-1; D gene uncertain. The germline CDR1 and CDR2 sequences are MNHEY and SMNVEV (reference sequence). This CDR3 is built from 14 residues. V lost 2 bases, J lost 3 bases, and 10 bases lay in between.

This clone was detected a few times. V usage is TRBV15 and J usage is TRBJ1-2; unclear D gene. The germline V gene has CDR1 LNHNV and CDR2 YYDKDF (reference sequence). The CDR3 length is 12 residues. V was cut by 0 bases and J by 7 bases, with 6 bases left in between. The CDR3 bases are TGTGCCACCAGCAGAGATCGGGGTGGCTACACCTTC. Residues: CATSRDRGGYTF.